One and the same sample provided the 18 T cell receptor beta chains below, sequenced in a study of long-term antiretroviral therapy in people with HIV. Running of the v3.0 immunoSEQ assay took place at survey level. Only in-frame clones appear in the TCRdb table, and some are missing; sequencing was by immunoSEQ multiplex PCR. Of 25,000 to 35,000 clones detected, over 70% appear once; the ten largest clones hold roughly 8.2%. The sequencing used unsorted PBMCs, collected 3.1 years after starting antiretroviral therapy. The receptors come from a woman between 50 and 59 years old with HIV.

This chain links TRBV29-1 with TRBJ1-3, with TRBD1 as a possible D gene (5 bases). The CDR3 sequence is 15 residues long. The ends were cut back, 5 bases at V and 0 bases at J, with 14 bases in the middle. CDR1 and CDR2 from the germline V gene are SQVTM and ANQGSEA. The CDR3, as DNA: TGCAGCGTTATTCGGTCAGGGATCTCTGGAAACACCATATATTTT. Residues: CSVIRSGISGNTIYF.

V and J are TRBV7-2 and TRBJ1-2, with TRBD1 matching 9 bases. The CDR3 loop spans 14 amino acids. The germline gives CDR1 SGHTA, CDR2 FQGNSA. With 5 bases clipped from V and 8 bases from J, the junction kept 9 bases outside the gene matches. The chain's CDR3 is CASSTAGTGRGYTF. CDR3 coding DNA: TGTGCCAGCAGCACTGCCGGGACAGGGAGAGGCTACACCTTC.

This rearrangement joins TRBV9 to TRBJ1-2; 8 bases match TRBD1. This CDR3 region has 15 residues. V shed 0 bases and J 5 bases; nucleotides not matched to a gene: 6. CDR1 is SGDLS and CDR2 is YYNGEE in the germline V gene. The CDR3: CASSVGAGGWYGYTF. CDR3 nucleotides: TGTGCCAGCAGCGTAGGGGCAGGGGGCTGGTATGGCTACACCTTC.

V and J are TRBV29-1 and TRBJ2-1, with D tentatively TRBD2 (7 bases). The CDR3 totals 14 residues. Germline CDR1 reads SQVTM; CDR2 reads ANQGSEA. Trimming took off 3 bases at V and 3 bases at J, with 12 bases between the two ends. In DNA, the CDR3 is TGCAGCGTTGATCAGGGAGGGGGCTACAATGAGCAGTTCTTC. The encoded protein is CSVDQGGGYNEQFF.

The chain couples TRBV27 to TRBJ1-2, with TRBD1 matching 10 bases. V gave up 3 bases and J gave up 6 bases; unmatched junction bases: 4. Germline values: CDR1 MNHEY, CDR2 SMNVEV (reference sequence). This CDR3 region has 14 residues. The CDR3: CASSFLGTGDGYTF. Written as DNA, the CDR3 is TGTGCCAGCAGTTTTTTGGGGACAGGGGATGGCTACACCTTC.

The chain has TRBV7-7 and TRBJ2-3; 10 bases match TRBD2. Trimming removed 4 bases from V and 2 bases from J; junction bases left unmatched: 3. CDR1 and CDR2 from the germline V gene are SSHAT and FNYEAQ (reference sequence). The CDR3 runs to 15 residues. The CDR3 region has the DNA TGTGCCAGCAGCTCGGGACTAGCGAACACAGATACGCAGTATTTT. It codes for CASSSGLANTDTQYF.

The CDR3 DNA is TGTGCCAGCAGCGCGGCGGGGACAGGGGGCGAGGGCTACACCTTC. It translates to CASSAAGTGGEGYTF. V and J are TRBV9 and TRBJ1-2; 12 bases align to TRBD1. CDR1 SGDLS and CDR2 YYNGEE come from the germline V gene. The CDR3 sequence is 15 residues long. Losses at the gene ends were 3 bases for V and 8 bases for J; bases not matched to a gene: 8.

CDR3 DNA sequence: TGTGCCAGCAGTGTGGGACTAGCCGCCGGGGAGCTGTTTTTT. Translation: CASSVGLAAGELFF. J is TRBJ2-2 and V is TRBV14; 9 positions match TRBD2. The CDR3 sequence is 14 residues long. Germline-derived CDR1 and CDR2 are SGHDN and FVKESK. The V segment lost 6 bases and the J segment 6 bases; nucleotides outside the gene matches: 5.

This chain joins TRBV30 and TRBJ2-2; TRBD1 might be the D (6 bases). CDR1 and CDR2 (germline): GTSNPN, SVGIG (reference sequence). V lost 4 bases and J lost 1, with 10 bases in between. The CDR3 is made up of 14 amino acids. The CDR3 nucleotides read TGTGCCTGGAATGGACAGCTGAACACCGGGGAGCTGTTTTTT. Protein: CAWNGQLNTGELFF. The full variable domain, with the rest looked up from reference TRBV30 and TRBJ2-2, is SQTIHQWPATLVQPVGSPLSLECTVEGTSNPNLYWYRQAAGRGLQLLFYSVGIGQISSEVPQNLSASRPQDRQFILSSKKLLLSDSGFYLCAWNGQLNTGELFFGEGSRLTVL.

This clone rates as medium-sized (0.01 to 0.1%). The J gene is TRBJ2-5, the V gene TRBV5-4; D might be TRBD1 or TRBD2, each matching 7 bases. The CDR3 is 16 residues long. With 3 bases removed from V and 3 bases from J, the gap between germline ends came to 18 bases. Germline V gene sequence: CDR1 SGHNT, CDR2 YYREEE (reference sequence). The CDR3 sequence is CASSYRTGAGEETQYF. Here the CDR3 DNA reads TGTGCCAGCAGCTACCGAACAGGGGCGGGGGAAGAGACCCAGTACTTC.

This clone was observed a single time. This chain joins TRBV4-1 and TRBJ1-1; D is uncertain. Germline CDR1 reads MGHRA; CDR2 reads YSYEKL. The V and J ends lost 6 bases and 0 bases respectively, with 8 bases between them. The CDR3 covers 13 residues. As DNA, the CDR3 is TGCGCCAGCAGGCGAAAAATGAACACTGAAGCTTTCTTT. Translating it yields CASRRKMNTEAFF.

CDR3 nucleotides: TGTGCCAGCAGCGTTGACACCGGCCCCTACGAGCAGTACGTC. Protein product: CASSVDTGPYEQYV. The V and J genes are TRBV7-8 and TRBJ2-7; no definite D call. There are 14 residues in the CDR3. V was shortened by 5 bases and J by 2 bases, with 13 bases between the two germline ends. Germline V gives CDR1 SGHVS, CDR2 FQNEAQ.

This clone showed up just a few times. CDR3 loop: CASSLGGGLDYGYTF. The CDR3 DNA follows: TGTGCCAGCAGCTTAGGCGGGGGTTTGGACTATGGCTACACCTTC. This sequence joins TRBV7-9 and TRBJ1-2, with a weak D call TRBD1 (5 bases). V lost 1 base and J 3 bases, leaving 12 bases between the germline ends. There are 15 residues in the CDR3. Germline-derived CDR1 and CDR2 are SEHNR and FQNEAQ (reference sequence). Full variable domain (rest looked up from reference TRBV7-9 and TRBJ1-2): DTGVSQNPRHKITKRGQNVTFRCDPISEHNRLYWYRQTLGQGPEFLTYFQNEAQLEKSRLLSDRFSAERPKGSFSTLEIQRTEQGDSAMYLCASSLGGGLDYGYTFGSGTRLTVV.

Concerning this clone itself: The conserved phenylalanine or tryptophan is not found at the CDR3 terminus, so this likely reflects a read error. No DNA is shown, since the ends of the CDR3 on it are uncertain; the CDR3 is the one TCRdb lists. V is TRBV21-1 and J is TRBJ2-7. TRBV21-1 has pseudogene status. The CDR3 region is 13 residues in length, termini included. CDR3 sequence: CASSITPQVGVQI.

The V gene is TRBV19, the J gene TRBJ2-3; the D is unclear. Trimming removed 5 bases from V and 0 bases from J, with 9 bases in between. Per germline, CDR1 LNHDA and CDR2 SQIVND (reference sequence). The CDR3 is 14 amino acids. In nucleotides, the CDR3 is TGTGCCAGTAGTTGGGTGGCTAGCACAGATACGCAGTATTTT. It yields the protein CASSWVASTDTQYF.

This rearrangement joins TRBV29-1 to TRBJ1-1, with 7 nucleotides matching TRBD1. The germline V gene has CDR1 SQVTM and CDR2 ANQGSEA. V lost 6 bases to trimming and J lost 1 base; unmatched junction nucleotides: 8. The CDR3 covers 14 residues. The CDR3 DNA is TGCAGCGTGCGGAGGGGACAGCAGAACACTGAAGCTTTCTTT. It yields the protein CSVRRGQQNTEAFF.

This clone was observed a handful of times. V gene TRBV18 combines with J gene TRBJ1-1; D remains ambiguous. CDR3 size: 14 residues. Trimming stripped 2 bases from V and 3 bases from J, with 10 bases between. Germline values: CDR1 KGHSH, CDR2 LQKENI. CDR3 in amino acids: CASSPSEFYTEAFF. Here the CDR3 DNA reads TGTGCCAGCTCACCATCGGAGTTTTACACTGAAGCTTTCTTT.

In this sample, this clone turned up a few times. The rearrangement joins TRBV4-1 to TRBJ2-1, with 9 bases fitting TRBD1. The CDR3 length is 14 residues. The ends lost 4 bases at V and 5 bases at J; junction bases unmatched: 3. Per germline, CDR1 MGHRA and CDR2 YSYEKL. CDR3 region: CASSRGTGNNEQFF. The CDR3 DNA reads TGCGCCAGCAGCCGCGGGACAGGGAACAATGAGCAGTTCTTC.